Sequencing of this T cell receptor (beta chain) was carried out in a study of human T cells and chemical hapten exposure. TCRdb recomputed calls from the RACE reads with MiXCR, one row per CDR3 protein. Counted here are 190,000 or so distinct CDR3 sequences, approximately 26% occurring once; the ten biggest clones make up roughly 2.4%. Time point of the sample: patch test 3, about 24 weeks after DPC sensitization. Treatment reported: therapeutic diphenylcyclopropenone sensitization with weekly scalp DPC. Blood, whole and unfractionated, served as the source for total RNA extraction. Per the germline V gene, CDR1 is SQVTM and CDR2 is ANQGSEA. V lost 5 bases to trimming and J lost 8 bases, with 7 bases between them. The length of the CDR3 is 10 residues.

The sequence came from a woman aged 40-49 years with alopecia areata. Some clones in this sample may be carry-over from other donors' samples. This chain joins TRBV29-1 and TRBJ2-1, with D unresolved. The sequencing here drew on whole blood, taken in connection with sensitization to the hapten diphenylcyclopropenone (DPC). This CDR3 is CSVYSHEQFF. CDR3 nucleotides: TGCAGCGTTTATTCCCATGAGCAGTTCTTC.